The 30 T cell receptor beta chains in this list originate from one sample, sequenced in a study of cytomegalovirus exposure and HLA in healthy donors (dated by TCRdb to 2017 to 2019). Library generation was performed with the immunoSEQ multiplex PCR assay. For the multiplex PCR, a mixture combining 60 forward primers for TCR Vbeta segments and 13 reverse primers for TCR Jbeta segments was used. Drawn from immuneACCESS, this table holds only the in-frame rearrangements with V and J called that TCRdb kept. Clones are partly lost; checked studies trace under half to an unresolved V gene and leave the rest unexplained. The sample table holds under 150,000 clones, of which 75% to 90% were seen once. The ten largest clonotypes hold roughly 4% of the sample. Material: PBMCs. The receptors shown here come from a woman aged 35 to 49 in good health and CMV-seronegative.

The chain combines TRBV6-6 with TRBJ1-2; 7 bases fit TRBD1. The CDR3 covers 14 residues. V shed 2 bases and J 6 bases; nucleotides not matched to a gene: 6. Per the germline V gene, CDR1 is MNHNY and CDR2 is SVGAGI (reference sequence). The CDR3 sequence: CASSYGNTGDGYTF. In nucleotides, the CDR3 is TGTGCCAGCAGTTACGGGAATACAGGGGATGGCTACACCTTC.

The V call is TRBV15, the J call TRBJ1-1; unclear D gene. Trimming removed 1 base at V and 1 base at J, with 7 bases between. Germline V gene sequence: CDR1 LNHNV, CDR2 YYDKDF (reference sequence). CDR3 length: 14 residues. The CDR3 DNA sequence: TGTGCCACCAGCAGAGCGCGGGGGAACACTGAAGCTTTCTTT. Its translation is CATSRARGNTEAFF.

The chain uses TRBV21-1 and TRBJ2-1; the tabulated D call, TRBD1, remains unverified against the DNA. TRBV21-1 has pseudogene status. CDR3 length: 16 amino acids. CDR3 DNA: TGTGCCAGCAGCCCACACCGGGACAGGGTCGGGGATGAGCAGTTCTTC. This sequence encodes CASSPHRDRVGDEQFF.

This sequence joins TRBV28 and TRBJ2-7; the match to TRBD1 covers 7 bases. The CDR3 consists of 14 residues. V dropped 10 bases and J dropped 3; count of bases not matched to a gene: 12. Germline V gene lookup returns CDR1 MDHEN and CDR2 SYDVKM. This CDR3 is CATRQGGYYYEQYF. CDR3 DNA sequence: TGTGCCACCCGTCAAGGGGGCTATTACTACGAGCAGTACTTC.

V gene TRBV19 combines with J gene TRBJ1-5, with D possibly TRBD1 on 5 matching bases. V lost 7 bases, J lost 3 bases, and 10 bases lay in between. Germline V gene lookup returns CDR1 LNHDA and CDR2 SQIVND (reference sequence). The length of the CDR3 is 13 residues. The CDR3 DNA reads as TGTGCCAGTATAGGGGATTACAATCAGCCCCAGCATTTT. Translating it yields CASIGDYNQPQHF.

This chain links TRBV5-5 with TRBJ2-7; possibly TRBD2 for D (6 bases). CDR3 length equals 13 residues. Looked up from germline, CDR1 is SGHKS and CDR2 is YYEKEE (reference sequence). V lost 7 bases to trimming and J lost 2 bases, with 13 bases between them. The CDR3 sequence: CASSWGVAYEQYF. The CDR3 nucleotides read TGTGCCAGCTCCTGGGGGGTAGCCTACGAGCAGTACTTC.

This chain connects TRBV4-1 to TRBJ1-1; D is possibly TRBD1 (5 bases). V was shortened by 3 bases and J by 1 base, with 9 bases between the two germline ends. CDR1 is MGHRA, CDR2 YSYEKL, per germline. The CDR3 is 14 amino acids. The chain's CDR3 is CASSHKQGNTEAFF. CDR3 in DNA: TGCGCCAGCAGCCACAAGCAGGGGAACACTGAAGCTTTCTTT.

The chain couples TRBV11-2 to TRBJ2-2, with a weak D call TRBD1 (6 bases). Looked up from germline, CDR1 is SGHAT and CDR2 is FQNNGV. This CDR3 is built from 15 residues. The V end was cut by 5 bases, the J end by 4 bases, with 14 bases between. The CDR3: CASSARDTFTGELFF. In DNA, the CDR3 is TGTGCCAGCAGCGCCCGGGACACATTCACCGGGGAGCTGTTTTTT.

This clone has a handful of counts. The chain carries TRBV5-1 and TRBJ1-5, with D tentatively TRBD1 (5 bases). CDR1 is SGHRS and CDR2 is YFSETQ in the germline V gene. Trimming removed 0 bases from V and 6 bases from J, with 7 bases in between. The CDR3 length is 13 residues. The CDR3 region is CASSLGQSQPQHF. CDR3 sequence (DNA): TGCGCCAGCAGCTTGGGACAGAGTCAGCCCCAGCATTTT.

The rearrangement uses TRBV2 and TRBJ2-5, with D tentatively TRBD1 (6 bases). CDR1 is SNHLY and CDR2 is FYNNEI in the germline V gene. This CDR3 is 12 amino acids long. V lost 8 bases and J 5 bases, leaving 12 bases between the germline ends. Here the CDR3 DNA reads TGTGCCAGCGGGGACACCCGGGAGACCCAGTACTTC. Translating it yields CASGDTRETQYF.

The V and J genes are TRBV7-2 and TRBJ2-7; 9 bases line up with TRBD1. Trimming cost V 5 bases and J 3 bases; bases outside gene matches: 5. The CDR3 sequence is 14 residues long. Germline values: CDR1 SGHTA, CDR2 FQGNSA. The chain's CDR3 is CASSRTGESYEQYF. Here the CDR3 DNA reads TGTGCCAGCAGCCGGACAGGGGAAAGCTACGAGCAGTACTTC. Using reference TRBV7-2 and TRBJ2-7 for the parts outside the CDR3, the full variable domain is GAGVSQSPSNKVTEKGKDVELRCDPISGHTALYWYRQSLGQGLEFLIYFQGNSAPDKSGLPSDRFSAERTGGSVSTLTIQRTQQEDSAVYLCASSRTGESYEQYFGPGTRLTVT.

The chain has TRBV25-1 and TRBJ2-3, with 9 bases matching TRBD1. Germline loops: CDR1 MGHDK, CDR2 SYGVNS. The ends lost 1 base at V and 4 bases at J; junction bases unmatched: 9. The CDR3 totals 17 residues. CDR3 loop: CASSEWPGTGNPDTQYF. DNA for the CDR3: TGTGCCAGCAGTGAATGGCCCGGGACAGGGAACCCAGATACGCAGTATTTT. Using reference TRBV25-1 and TRBJ2-3 for the parts outside the CDR3, the full variable domain is EADIYQTPRYLVIGTGKKITLECSQTMGHDKMYWYQQDPGMELHLIHYSYGVNSTEKGDLSSESTVSRIRTEHFPLTLESARPSHTSQYLCASSEWPGTGNPDTQYFGPGTRLTVL.

CDR3 sequence (DNA): TGTGCCAGCAGCGACGGGACTAGCGGGGGGGCCGGTGTTGAGCAGTTCTTC. This encodes CASSDGTSGGAGVEQFF. The chain recombines TRBV4-2 with TRBJ2-1; 16 bases fit TRBD2. The CDR3 extends over 17 amino acids. Germline values: CDR1 LGHNA, CDR2 YNFKEQ. The V and J ends lost 5 bases and 9 bases, in that order; junction bases with no gene match: 10.

This clone was counted once. V usage is TRBV4-2 and J usage is TRBJ2-7; D possibly corresponds to TRBD1 (5 bases). The CDR3 extends over 18 amino acids. Germline CDR1 is LGHNA and CDR2 is YNFKEQ. Trimming shortened V by 2 bases and J by 2 bases, and 22 bases separated the two germline ends. The CDR3 loop reads CASSQLGQGYHPPYEQYF. CDR3 DNA: TGTGCCAGCAGCCAATTGGGGCAGGGCTACCACCCCCCCTACGAGCAGTACTTC.

A single count supports this clone. The chain joins TRBV7-9 to TRBJ2-3, with 9 positions matching TRBD1. Germline V gene lookup returns CDR1 SEHNR and CDR2 FQNEAQ (reference sequence). The CDR3 is made up of 17 amino acids. The J segment lost 2 bases and the V segment lost 4 bases, leaving 10 bases of the junction unmatched. In DNA form, the CDR3 reads TGTGCCAGCAGCTCCTACCGGGACAGGGACCACACAGATACGCAGTATTTT. Amino acids: CASSSYRDRDHTDTQYF.

The chain employs TRBV28 and TRBJ2-5; a weak D match, TRBD1 (6 bases). The CDR3 spans 13 residues. The V gene lost 11 bases and the J gene lost 1 base, with 14 bases spanning the gap. Germline V gives CDR1 MDHEN, CDR2 SYDVKM. CDR3 loop: CAGGSGGQETQYF. CDR3 nucleotides: TGTGCCGGGGGCAGTGGGGGCCAAGAGACCCAGTACTTC.

This chain's CDR3 is CSVSREAGVVDGGETQYF. The CDR3 DNA follows: TGCAGCGTCTCGAGAGAAGCGGGAGTTGTGGACGGGGGAGAGACCCAGTACTTC. The chain is built from TRBV29-1 and TRBJ2-5, with 8 bases fitting TRBD2. V trimming: 6 bases; J trimming: 4 bases; junction bases outside the gene matches: 22. Germline values: CDR1 SQVTM, CDR2 ANQGSEA. CDR3 length equals 18 residues.

This clone came up once. The genes are TRBV11-2 and TRBJ2-2; D not resolved. The CDR3 is 14 residues long. CDR1 SGHAT and CDR2 FQNNGV come from the germline V gene. Between the trimmed V and J ends, which lost 5 bases and 0 bases, there was a span of 7 bases. CDR3 in DNA: TGTGCCAGCAGCCTCGGGTCGAACACCGGGGAGCTGTTTTTT. It is translated as CASSLGSNTGELFF.

V and J are TRBV9 and TRBJ1-1; TRBD1 matches at 7 bases. This CDR3 contains 11 residues. Germline CDR1 and CDR2: SGDLS and YYNGEE. J gave up 9 bases and V 3 bases, and 2 bases lay outside the gene matches. CDR3 protein: CASSGQGKAFF. The CDR3 DNA follows: TGTGCCAGCAGCGGACAGGGCAAAGCTTTCTTT. The full variable domain, rest sourced from reference TRBV9 and TRBJ1-1, is DSGVTQTPKHLITATGQRVTLRCSPRSGDLSVYWYQQSLDQGLQFLIQYYNGEERAKGNILERFSAQQFPDLHSELNLSSLELGDSALYFCASSGQGKAFFGQGTRLTVV.

The V call is TRBV28, the J call TRBJ2-5, with 10 bases fitting TRBD1. The length of the CDR3 is 16 residues. Germline V gene lookup returns CDR1 MDHEN and CDR2 SYDVKM. Germline trimming cut 5 bases from V and 2 bases from J; bases unmatched to any gene: 8. This CDR3 reads CASSDIGGQGQETQYF. The CDR3 region has the DNA TGTGCCAGCAGTGATATCGGGGGACAGGGGCAAGAGACCCAGTACTTC.

There are a few counts of this clone. The chain combines TRBV9 with TRBJ2-2, with D maybe TRBD1 (6 bases). This CDR3 has 15 residues. Germline CDR1 and CDR2: SGDLS and YYNGEE. The V end was cut by 1 base, the J end by 5 bases, with 12 bases between. The CDR3 region is CASSVFLQGTGELFF. CDR3 nucleotides: TGTGCCAGCAGCGTATTCTTACAGGGAACCGGGGAGCTGTTTTTT.

The gene calls are TRBV2 and TRBJ1-4, with D tentatively TRBD1 (5 bases). Deletions cut 1 base from V and 8 bases from J, with 14 bases between. CDR3 length: 15 amino acids. Germline CDR1 and CDR2: SNHLY and FYNNEI. CDR3 DNA: TGTGCCAGCAGTGAAGGGGCAGGGTCAGAGGAAAAACTGTTTTTT. It specifies CASSEGAGSEEKLFF. The variable domain in full, completed from reference TRBV2 and TRBJ1-4, reads EPEVTQTPSHQVTQMGQEVILRCVPISNHLYFYWYRQILGQKVEFLVSFYNNEISEKSEIFDDQFSVERPDGSNFTLKIRSTKLEDSAMYFCASSEGAGSEEKLFFGSGTQLSVL.

This clone was found a few times. This chain's CDR3 is CASRTGGTVFF. The CDR3 DNA is TGTGCCAGTAGGACAGGGGGAACGGTGTTTTTT. The gene calls are TRBV19 and TRBJ1-4; 9 bases align to TRBD1. V lost 6 bases and J lost 15; bases outside the gene matches: 5. This CDR3 spans 11 amino acids. Germline V gene lookup returns CDR1 LNHDA and CDR2 SQIVND (reference sequence).

The chain is built from TRBV5-1 and TRBJ2-1; 14 positions match TRBD2. The germline V gene has CDR1 SGHRS and CDR2 YFSETQ. The length of the CDR3 is 16 residues. V shed 5 bases and J 8 bases; nucleotides not matched to a gene: 9. CDR3 coding DNA: TGCGCCAGCAGAGGGACTAGCGGGAGACCCATCGATGAGCAGTTCTTC. Translated, it gives CASRGTSGRPIDEQFF.

This clone was picked up one time. This chain links TRBV30 with TRBJ1-2, with 9 bases that match TRBD1. J was trimmed by 4 bases and V by 8 bases; bases with no gene match: 14. The CDR3 runs to 15 residues. Looked up from germline, CDR1 is GTSNPN and CDR2 is SVGIG (reference sequence). This CDR3 reads CARDHRDRASYGYTF. As DNA, the CDR3 is TGTGCCCGGGATCACCGGGACAGGGCTAGCTATGGCTACACCTTC.

The CDR3 here is CASSQGMGLNEQFF. CDR3 DNA sequence: TGCGCCAGCAGCCAAGGGATGGGGCTCAATGAGCAGTTCTTC. This chain uses TRBV4-3 with TRBJ2-1; tentative D call: TRBD1 (5 bases). Between the trimmed V and J ends, which lost 1 base and 6 bases, there was a span of 10 bases. The CDR3 extends over 14 amino acids. Germline values: CDR1 LGHNA, CDR2 YSLEER.

This rearrangement joins TRBV19 to TRBJ1-5; TRBD1 agrees at 8 bases. The CDR3 runs 17 residues. The germline V gene has CDR1 LNHDA and CDR2 SQIVND (reference sequence). V was clipped by 6 bases and J by 4 bases; unmatched bases: 14. For the CDR3, the DNA is TGTGCCAGTAGGGTACCCGCAGGGGGCGCGGGTAATCAGCCCCAGCATTTT. It is translated as CASRVPAGGAGNQPQHF.

V and J are TRBV4-1 and TRBJ2-1, with 9 positions matching TRBD2. Trimming at V came to 1 base and at J to 0 bases, leaving 1 base not matched to a gene. Germline V lookup: CDR1 MGHRA, CDR2 YSYEKL. The CDR3 contains 16 residues. CDR3 amino acids: CASSQGLAVSYNEQFF. CDR3 in DNA: TGCGCCAGCAGCCAAGGACTAGCGGTCTCCTACAATGAGCAGTTCTTC.

In its sample, this clone was seen once. The chain recombines TRBV28 with TRBJ1-6; possible D gene TRBD1, 6 bases. CDR1 and CDR2 (germline): MDHEN, SYDVKM. The V end was cut by 7 bases, the J end by 8 bases, with 12 bases between. The CDR3 is 13 amino acids. DNA for the CDR3: TGTGCCAGCAACAGGGCGGTGGATTCACCCCTCCACTTT. Translation gives CASNRAVDSPLHF.

CDR3 loop: CASSESIASDSYEQYF. In DNA, the CDR3 is TGTGCCAGCAGTGAATCGATTGCTAGCGATTCCTACGAGCAGTACTTC. V and J are TRBV6-1 and TRBJ2-7; a weak D match, TRBD2 (6 bases). Between the trimmed V and J ends, which lost 2 bases and 1 base, there was a span of 15 bases. This CDR3 spans 16 amino acids. CDR1 and CDR2 (germline): MNHNS, SASEGT.